This T cell receptor beta chain was retrieved from a study of T cells after yellow fever vaccination. Study-wide background: SMART-Seq v4 Ultra Low Input prepared libraries from low-cell fractions.

A process of 5'RACE template switching, which added a universal primer site and UMIs, was used to make TCR cDNA. MiXCR was run by TCRdb on the 5' RACE reads, yielding one entry per CDR3 protein. In the table there are tens of thousands of distinct CDR3 sequences, more than 9% of which are singletons. In its sample, this clonotype was seen many times. This CDR3 region has 15 residues. J lost 0 bases, V lost 4 bases, and 3 bases had no gene match. CDR1 is SGHDT and CDR2 is YYEEEE in the germline V gene. Material: PBMCs, either bulk or a sorted T-cell subset (CD4+, CD8+, memory, or dextramer-sorted; not recorded which), obtained around 15 days after the first yellow fever vaccination. The chain employs TRBV5-6 and TRBJ1-1; 10 bases map to TRBD1. This TCR derives from a man between 18 and 35 years old who received the YFV17D yellow fever vaccine. The CDR3 bases are TGTGCCAGCAGCGGGACAGGGGCCTTGAACACTGAAGCTTTCTTT. It yields the protein CASSGTGALNTEAFF.